These 20 T cell receptor beta chains were sequenced from one sample in a study of early T cells in non-severe SARS-CoV-2 infection. A single record per CDR3 protein comes from TCRdb applying MiXCR to the 5' RACE reads. The profile shows tens of thousands of distinct CDR3 sequences, around 11% of them singletons. This sample comprised whole blood, obtained at baseline. The receptors were sampled from an adult who was a healthcare worker with PCR-confirmed SARS-CoV-2 infection or an uninfected control (not recorded which).

The chain links TRBV10-2 to TRBJ2-1; TRBD2 agrees at 8 bases. CDR1 and CDR2 (germline): WSHSY, SAAADI. V lost 0 bases, J lost 5 bases, and 9 bases stayed unmatched. This CDR3 is built from 17 residues. In DNA, the CDR3 is TGCGCCAGCAGTGAGTCCCTCGGACTAGCTTCAGACAATGAGCAGTTCTTC. Protein sequence: CASSESLGLASDNEQFF.

This clonotype has more than one count but fewer than ten. V usage is TRBV20-1 and J usage is TRBJ2-7; 7 positions match TRBD1. Germline CDR1 reads DFQATT; CDR2 reads SNEGSKA (reference sequence). Germline trimming cut 5 bases from V and 2 bases from J; bases unmatched to any gene: 12. CDR3 size: 15 residues. In DNA, the CDR3 is TGCAGTGCTCTTACCGACCGGGACAGCCCCTACGAGCAGTACTTC. Its protein product is CSALTDRDSPYEQYF.

This clonotype was found many times. The chain is built from TRBV25-1 and TRBJ1-6; 9 bases fit TRBD1. Germline V gene sequence: CDR1 MGHDK, CDR2 SYGVNS. CDR3 length equals 15 residues. V lost 2 bases, J lost 7 bases, and 3 bases stayed unmatched. Here the CDR3 reads CASSEATGGNSPLHF. In DNA, the CDR3 is TGTGCCAGCAGTGAAGCGACAGGGGGAAATTCACCCCTCCACTTT.

This clonotype was observed at least ten times. The chain couples TRBV5-1 to TRBJ2-2; 14 nucleotides agree with TRBD2. This CDR3 is 18 amino acids long. CDR1 SGHRS and CDR2 YFSETQ come from the germline V gene. The V and J ends lost 4 bases and 4 bases, in that order; junction bases with no gene match: 9. The CDR3 loop reads CASSPGLAGGGGTGELFF. CDR3 sequence (DNA): TGCGCCAGCAGCCCAGGACTAGCGGGGGGCGGCGGCACCGGGGAGCTGTTTTTT.

The V gene is TRBV7-2, the J gene TRBJ2-2; a possible D gene is TRBD2 (7 bases). CDR3 size: 16 residues. V lost 0 bases, J lost 4 bases, and 12 bases lay in between. Germline V lookup: CDR1 SGHTA, CDR2 FQGNSA. The CDR3 loop reads CASSLAGGQITGELFF. The CDR3 bases are TGTGCCAGCAGCTTAGCCGGGGGGCAAATCACCGGGGAGCTGTTTTTT.

V and J are TRBV14 and TRBJ2-1; 8 bases map to TRBD1. Germline V gene lookup returns CDR1 SGHDN and CDR2 FVKESK. This CDR3 region has 14 residues. Losses at the gene ends were 6 bases for V and 7 bases for J; bases not matched to a gene: 8. For the CDR3, the DNA is TGTGCCAGCAGTCTCCGACAGGGGAGTAATGAGCAGTTCTTC. As protein: CASSLRQGSNEQFF.

This clonotype was seen many times. This rearrangement joins TRBV7-8 to TRBJ2-7; weak D call: TRBD1 (6 bases). CDR1 SGHVS and CDR2 FQNEAQ come from the germline V gene. The CDR3 consists of 15 residues. V was shortened by 6 bases and J by 7 bases, with 22 bases between the two germline ends. Here the CDR3 DNA reads TGTGCCAGCAGAACACACCAGGGGCCTTCGGAGGAGCAGTACTTC. It is translated as CASRTHQGPSEEQYF. Filled out from reference TRBV7-8 and TRBJ2-7, the complete variable domain reads GAGVSQSPRYKVAKRGQDVALRCDPISGHVSLFWYQQALGQGPEFLTYFQNEAQLDKSGLPSDRFFAERPEGSVSTLKIQRTQQEDSAVYLCASRTHQGPSEEQYFGPGTRLTVT.

V gene TRBV18 combines with J gene TRBJ1-5; possible D gene TRBD1, 5 bases. The CDR3 spans 14 residues. V lost 3 bases, J lost 0 bases, and 6 bases lay in between. In germline, CDR1 is KGHSH, CDR2 LQKENI. This CDR3 reads CASSPTASNQPQHF. CDR3 DNA sequence: TGTGCCAGCTCACCGACAGCTAGCAATCAGCCCCAGCATTTT.

The J gene is TRBJ1-1, the V gene TRBV29-1, with D possibly TRBD1 on 5 matching bases. The V gene lost 6 bases and the J gene lost 9 bases, with 23 bases spanning the gap. Germline CDR1 SQVTM, CDR2 ANQGSEA. The CDR3 sequence is 14 residues long. CDR3 bases: TGCAGCGTCATCTGGCCTACAGGCGCCGATAAAGCTTTCTTT. It specifies CSVIWPTGADKAFF.

This clonotype was recorded at least ten times. This rearrangement joins TRBV11-2 to TRBJ2-3; D uncertain. V was cut by 2 bases and J by 0 bases, with 12 bases left in between. In germline, CDR1 is SGHAT, CDR2 FQNNGV. The CDR3 is 16 amino acids. The CDR3 DNA reads TGTGCCAGCAGCTTACGTGGAGCTTCTAGCACAGATACGCAGTATTTT. Translating gives CASSLRGASSTDTQYF.

The chain recombines TRBV20-1 with TRBJ2-1, with 8 bases aligning to TRBD2. The CDR3 loop spans 14 amino acids. J was trimmed by 0 bases and V by 5 bases; bases with no gene match: 3. Germline lookup yields CDR1 DFQATT and CDR2 SNEGSKA (reference sequence). The CDR3 DNA reads as TGCAGTGCTGATAGCGGGGACTCCTACAATGAGCAGTTCTTC. This sequence encodes CSADSGDSYNEQFF.

This clonotype was seen more than once but under ten times. The chain employs TRBV5-6 and TRBJ2-2; D call uncertain. The CDR3 is 15 amino acids. Deletions cut 1 base from V and 4 bases from J, with 11 bases between. Per germline, CDR1 SGHDT and CDR2 YYEEEE. CDR3 sequence (DNA): TGTGCCAGCAGCTTGTGGTGGCAAACCACCGGGGAGCTGTTTTTT. Translation gives CASSLWWQTTGELFF.

This clonotype was counted between two and nine times. This chain uses TRBV6-5 with TRBJ2-7, with D possibly being TRBD1 or TRBD2 (5 bases each). Trimming cost V 6 bases and J 4 bases, with 16 bases left between them. CDR3 length: 14 amino acids. CDR1 is MNHEY, CDR2 SVGAGI, per germline. This chain's CDR3 is CASSPGTAGYEQYF. The CDR3 DNA follows: TGTGCCAGCAGCCCCGGGACCGCGGGTTACGAGCAGTACTTC.

This clonotype was counted ten times or more. The rearrangement uses TRBV7-8 and TRBJ2-3; D unresolved. Trimming pared 5 bases from V and 2 bases from J, leaving 14 bases between. Germline CDR1 is SGHVS and CDR2 is FQNEAQ. There are 15 residues in the CDR3. DNA of the CDR3: TGTGCCAGCAGCAAACAAGGCCAACCCACAGATACGCAGTATTTT. Translating gives CASSKQGQPTDTQYF.

This clonotype was counted a few times. CDR3: CASSYLYEQYF. In DNA form, the CDR3 reads TGTGCCAGCAGCTACCTCTACGAGCAGTACTTC. The chain carries TRBV11-2 and TRBJ2-7, with D unresolved. The germline gives CDR1 SGHAT, CDR2 FQNNGV. CDR3 length: 11 residues. V lost 4 bases, J lost 3 bases, and 4 bases lay in between.

V and J are TRBV30 and TRBJ1-6; D remains unclear. The CDR3 length is 19 residues. Trimming took 0 bases from V and 4 from J, leaving 22 bases between them. CDR1 and CDR2 (germline): GTSNPN, SVGIG (reference sequence). In nucleotides, the CDR3 is TGTGCCTGGAGTGTAGTTCGGATACGGCCGCTAAGTTATAATTCACCCCTCCACTTT. Amino acids: CAWSVVRIRPLSYNSPLHF.

The table lists this clonotype with many counts. This chain uses TRBV5-6 with TRBJ1-5, with unresolved D. Trimming removed 4 bases at V and 11 bases at J, with 13 bases between. The germline V gene has CDR1 SGHDT and CDR2 YYEEEE. The length of the CDR3 is 12 residues. CDR3 bases: TGTGCCAGCAGCCCGTGGGCGCGGACCCAGCATTTT. It yields the protein CASSPWARTQHF.

This clonotype has only a few counts. V is TRBV12-3 or TRBV12-4 and J is TRBJ1-6, with a tentative D call TRBD1 (5 bases). This CDR3 contains 14 residues. Trimming stripped 4 bases from V and 7 bases from J, with 11 bases between. This CDR3 is CASSSSGQNSPLHF. For the CDR3, the DNA is TGTGCCAGCAGTTCCTCCGGACAAAATTCACCCCTCCACTTT.

The sample holds a few counts of this clonotype. The rearrangement joins TRBV12-3 or TRBV12-4 to TRBJ1-6; the D is unclear. The CDR3 consists of 16 residues. V lost 8 bases and J lost 0, with 14 bases in between. The chain's CDR3 is CASGQWGSSYNSPLHF. CDR3 bases: TGTGCCAGCGGCCAGTGGGGAAGCTCCTATAATTCACCCCTCCACTTT.

Regarding this clonotype: Relative to the germline gene, one junction end is altered; a read error may explain this. The chain combines TRBV7-8 with TRBJ2-1, with D maybe TRBD2 (7 bases). The V gene's germline CDR1 is SGHVS and CDR2 FQNEAQ. The CDR3 spans 14 residues. The CDR3 here is CDSSRGGPFNEQFF. The CDR3 region has the DNA TGTGACAGCAGTCGCGGGGGCCCCTTCAATGAGCAGTTCTTC.